The rows below give T cell receptor beta chains drawn from one sample of a study of blood T cell repertoires in COVID-19. Profiling relied on immunoSEQ multiplex PCR, and the TCRdb table lists in-frame clones only, not all of them. The data contain 230,000 or so clones, approximately 88% of them singletons. Material for sequencing was PBMCs or T cells enriched from blood (not recorded which). The receptors come from a woman aged 40 to 50 with acute COVID-19. CDR3s include the opening cysteine and the closing phenylalanine or tryptophan. The D gene is left open where the match is weak. Size is stated for part of the rows, as once, few or many counts, or as a class when the clone is expanded.

V	J	size	D	length	CDR3	DNA
TRBV3-1/TRBV3-2	TRBJ2-7	.	.	13	CASSQVSSYEQYF	TGTGCCAGCAGCCAAGTCTCCTCCTACGAGCAGTACTTC
TRBV5-1	TRBJ1-1	.	TRBD1	15	CASSLEHQGQGEAFF	TGCGCCAGCAGCTTGGAACACCAGGGACAGGGTGAAGCTTTCTTT
TRBV7-9	TRBJ1-2	once	.	13	CASSLDRPYGYTF	TGTGCCAGCAGCTTAGACAGGCCCTATGGCTACACCTTC
TRBV21-1	TRBJ1-2	.	.	14	CASSKVVGGGGYTF	TGTGCCAGCAGCAAAGTTGTAGGGGGTGGCGGCTACACCTTC
TRBV7-2	TRBJ1-5	.	.	13	CASSPTVGQPQHF	TGTGCCAGCAGCCCTACGGTCGGTCAGCCCCAGCATTTT
TRBV7-2	TRBJ1-2	.	.	18	CASSFRAFRTEVNYGYTF	TGTGCCAGCAGCTTTAGGGCATTTCGGACGGAGGTTAACTATGGCTACACCTTC
TRBV5-1	TRBJ2-3	.	.	18	CASSFQTSTRLVRDTQYF	TGCGCCAGCAGCTTCCAAACAAGTACGCGACTAGTTCGGGATACGCAGTATTTT
TRBV29-1	TRBJ1-2	.	TRBD1	13	CSVPGQGVYGYTF	TGCAGCGTCCCGGGACAGGGGGTCTATGGCTACACCTTC
TRBV2	TRBJ1-2	.	.	12	CASRADNYGYTF	TGTGCCAGCAGAGCGGATAACTATGGCTACACCTTC
TRBV11-2	TRBJ2-7	.	.	11	CASSSLYEQYF	TGTGCCAGCAGCTCCCTCTACGAGCAGTACTTC
TRBV6-4	TRBJ2-1	.	TRBD2	15	CASSEGLAVYNEQFF	TGTGCCAGCAGTGAAGGGCTAGCGGTCTACAATGAGCAGTTCTTC
TRBV7-2	TRBJ2-7	.	.	13	CASSLRRGDEQYF	TGTGCCAGCAGTCTCAGAAGAGGTGACGAGCAGTACTTC
TRBV27	TRBJ1-1	.	TRBD1	17	CASSALWGQNSNTEAFF	TGTGCCAGCAGCGCCCTCTGGGGACAGAATTCGAACACTGAAGCTTTCTTT
TRBV7-9	TRBJ1-5	.	.	17	CASSLMMGSQGNQPQHF	TGTGCCAGCAGCTTAATGATGGGCAGCCAAGGCAATCAGCCCCAGCATTTT
TRBV5-4	TRBJ1-1	.	.	14	CASSLGQMNTEAFF	TGTGCCAGCAGCTTGGGACAAATGAACACTGAAGCTTTCTTT
TRBV7-9	TRBJ1-5	.	.	12	CASSAGNQPQHF	TGTGCCAGCAGCGCGGGCAATCAGCCCCAGCATTTT
TRBV7-2	TRBJ2-2	.	TRBD2	16	CASSPPSGRVTGELFF	TGTGCCAGCAGCCCACCTAGCGGGAGGGTCACCGGGGAGCTGTTTTTT
TRBV5-4	TRBJ2-3	.	TRBD1	15	CASSLEGQGTDTQYF	TGTGCCAGCAGCTTGGAGGGACAGGGCACAGATACGCAGTATTTT
TRBV6-5	TRBJ2-7	.	.	15	CASIPRLGALYEQYF	TGTGCCAGCATCCCCCGGCTAGGGGCCCTATACGAGCAGTACTTC
TRBV7-2	TRBJ2-3	.	TRBD2	16	CASSLDSSGRASTQYF	TGTGCCAGCAGCTTAGATTCTAGCGGGAGGGCCTCGACGCAGTATTTT
TRBV7-9	TRBJ2-5	.	.	15	CASSRSGGTQETQYF	TGTGCCAGCAGCCGAAGTGGAGGGACCCAAGAGACCCAGTACTTC
TRBV7-2	TRBJ1-1	.	TRBD1	19	CASSYNRDRLSLMNTEAFF	TGTGCCAGCAGCTACAACCGGGACAGGCTTTCCCTCATGAACACTGAAGCTTTCTTT
TRBV6-5	TRBJ1-3	.	.	15	CASGVAGGLGNTIYF	TGTGCCAGCGGGGTGGCAGGAGGCCTGGGAAACACCATATATTTT
TRBV5-1	TRBJ1-4	.	TRBD1	13	CASRRDSVEKLFF	TGCGCCAGCAGGCGGGACAGTGTCGAAAAACTGTTTTTT
TRBV4-3	TRBJ1-1	.	.	16	CASSQDPTRGVAEAFF	TGCGCCAGCAGCCAAGATCCAACCAGGGGAGTTGCTGAAGCTTTCTTT
TRBV7-8	TRBJ1-6	.	TRBD1	15	CASSSGQGDNSPLHF	TGTGCCAGCAGCTCCGGACAGGGTGATAATTCACCCCTCCACTTT
TRBV7-2	TRBJ1-2	.	.	15	CASSLSFQIYYGYTF	TGTGCCAGCAGCTTGTCTTTCCAGATTTACTATGGCTACACCTTC
TRBV5-1	TRBJ2-1	.	TRBD2	14	CASGERENYNEQFF	TGCGCCAGCGGGGAGCGGGAGAACTACAATGAGCAGTTCTTC
TRBV5-4	TRBJ2-1	.	.	14	CASSPRSSYNEQFF	TGTGCCAGCAGCCCGCGGAGCTCCTACAATGAGCAGTTCTTC
TRBV12-3/TRBV12-4	TRBJ1-6	.	.	11	CASRLERPLHF	TGTGCCAGCAGACTGGAGCGACCCCTCCACTTT
TRBV2	TRBJ2-1	.	.	10	CASRGPEQFF	TGTGCCAGCAGGGGGCCTGAGCAGTTCTTC
TRBV5-1	TRBJ1-1	.	TRBD1	15	CASSIGTGMNTEAFF	TGCGCCAGCAGCATCGGGACAGGCATGAACACTGAAGCTTTCTTT
TRBV7-9	TRBJ2-5	.	.	16	CASSLVASRGRETQYF	TGTGCCAGCAGCTTAGTCGCCAGTCGTGGCAGGGAGACCCAGTACTTC
TRBV5-4	TRBJ2-7	.	.	14	CASSPGGSPYEQYF	TGTGCCAGCTCCCCCGGGGGATCTCCTTACGAGCAGTACTTC
TRBV15	TRBJ1-5	.	.	16	CATSRDRVYSNQPQHF	TGTGCCACCAGCAGAGATCGCGTGTATAGCAATCAGCCCCAGCATTTT
TRBV7-2	TRBJ2-5	.	TRBD2	16	CASSPRTSGRFETQYF	TGTGCCAGCAGCCCACGGACTAGCGGGAGATTTGAGACCCAGTACTTC
TRBV11-2	TRBJ1-3	.	TRBD1	19	CASSWTSGQGAGKRNTIYF	TGTGCCAGCAGCTGGACTTCGGGACAGGGGGCAGGGAAAAGAAACACCATATATTTT
TRBV3-1/TRBV3-2	TRBJ1-3	.	TRBD1	15	CASGRGTERANTIYF	TGTGCCAGCGGCCGTGGGACAGAGCGAGCAAACACCATATATTTT
TRBV6-5	TRBJ1-3	.	TRBD1	14	CASRGQGSGNTIYF	TGTGCCAGCAGGGGACAGGGCTCTGGAAACACCATATATTTT
TRBV10-2	TRBJ1-2	once	.	14	CASRLDIFNYGYTF	TGCGCCAGCCGGCTTGACATCTTTAACTATGGCTACACCTTC
TRBV18	TRBJ2-7	.	.	13	CASSPGQQYEQYF	TGTGCCAGCTCACCAGGGCAGCAATACGAGCAGTACTTC
TRBV3-1/TRBV3-2	TRBJ1-2	.	.	13	CASSRQTNYGYTF	TGTGCCAGCAGCCGACAAACTAACTATGGCTACACCTTC
TRBV2	TRBJ2-7	.	TRBD2	15	CASMRTSGGSYEQYF	TGTGCCAGCATGAGGACTAGCGGGGGCTCCTACGAGCAGTACTTC
TRBV6-1	TRBJ1-1	.	TRBD1	13	CASLRQGISEAFF	TGTGCCAGCTTGAGACAGGGGATTTCTGAAGCTTTCTTT
TRBV7-2	TRBJ2-7	.	TRBD2	17	CASSLVGTSGGRGEQYF	TGTGCCAGCAGCTTAGTGGGGACTAGCGGGGGCCGCGGCGAGCAGTACTTC
TRBV9	TRBJ2-2	once	TRBD1	16	CASSLETGSSTGELFF	TGTGCCAGCAGCCTCGAGACAGGGTCGTCCACCGGGGAGCTGTTTTTT
TRBV6-1	TRBJ1-2	.	.	12	CASSDAPGGYTF	TGTGCCAGCAGTGACGCTCCTGGCGGCTACACCTTC
TRBV6-4	TRBJ2-2	.	.	14	CASRLSGNTGELFF	TGTGCCAGCAGACTAAGCGGGAACACCGGGGAGCTGTTTTTT
TRBV10-3	TRBJ2-5	.	.	13	CAIKDVLEETQYF	TGTGCCATCAAAGATGTCCTGGAGGAGACCCAGTACTTC
TRBV7-8	TRBJ1-5	few	TRBD1	18	CASSLGAGGSNSNQPQHF	TGTGCCAGCAGCTTAGGGGCAGGGGGCTCTAATTCTAATCAGCCCCAGCATTTT
TRBV6-4	TRBJ2-1	.	.	13	CASSDSLVSGQFF	TGTGCCAGCAGTGACTCCCTTGTGAGCGGACAGTTCTTC
TRBV7-2	TRBJ2-7	.	.	16	CASSLGIGALRYEQYF	TGTGCCAGCAGCTTAGGTATAGGGGCACTTAGGTACGAGCAGTACTTC
TRBV18	TRBJ1-1	.	.	13	CASSPGHNTEAFF	TGTGCCAGCTCACCTGGGCATAACACTGAAGCTTTCTTT
TRBV18	TRBJ2-3	.	.	13	CASSPSLADTQYF	TGTGCCAGCTCACCATCCCTAGCAGATACGCAGTATTTT
TRBV7-8	TRBJ1-2	.	TRBD1	15	CASTNGNRGVGGYTF	TGTGCCAGCACCAACGGGAACAGGGGGGTGGGTGGCTACACCTTC
TRBV14	TRBJ2-2	.	TRBD2	14	CASSRLAGNGELFF	TGTGCCAGCAGCCGGCTAGCGGGGAACGGGGAGCTGTTTTTT
TRBV14	TRBJ1-4	.	.	20	CASSQRRPGRQATLEEKLFF	TGTGCCAGCAGCCAACGGCGCCCTGGTAGACAGGCCACTCTCGAGGAAAAACTGTTTTTT